The 26 T cell receptor beta chains listed next were all sequenced from one sample in a study of T cell clonality in common variable immunodeficiency (dated by TCRdb to the mid-2010s). The method behind the library was the immunoSEQ multiplex PCR assay. The clones in this table, taken by TCRdb from immuneACCESS, are in-frame only. Not every clone is retained; where verified, under half of the shortfall comes from an unresolved V gene, and the cause of the rest is unknown. The sample comprises tens of thousands of clones, and every one was counted more than once. The top ten clonotypes cover roughly a tenth of the sample. Sequenced: peripheral blood mononuclear cells. The receptor set was obtained from a person between 18 and 69 years old in good health.

This clone was detected many times. The CDR3 end lies 3 residues beyond the end of the read and is filled in from the germline J gene. The gene calls are TRBV7-9 and TRBJ1-1, with 7 bases lining up with TRBD1. The CDR3 totals 14 residues. CDR1 and CDR2 from the germline V gene are SEHNR and FQNEAQ (reference sequence). V gave up 1 base and J gave up 6 bases; unmatched junction bases: 5. The CDR3 DNA, read in part, is TGTGCCAGCAGCTTAGTCCTAGGGGGCTCTGAA. Residues: CASSLVLGGSE. The full CDR3 protein reads CASSLVLGGSEAFF.

The table lists this clone with many counts. The CDR3 goes on 3 residues after the read ends, and that part is filled in from the germline J gene. The chain carries TRBV11-2 and TRBJ2-1; D gene uncertain. CDR3 length: 11 residues. The V gene's germline CDR1 is SGHAT and CDR2 FQNNGV. V was pared by 5 bases and J by 7 bases, with 6 bases between. The CDR3 protein is CASSARNEQFF. Partial CDR3 DNA: TGTGCCAGCAGCGCACGGAATGAG.

This clone was seen at least ten times. The read gets to within 3 residues of the CDR3 end, and the germline J gene fills in the rest. The gene calls are TRBV30 and TRBJ1-1; 7 bases map to TRBD1. The CDR3 extends over 13 amino acids. The germline CDR1 and CDR2 sequences are GTSNPN and SVGIG (reference sequence). V lost 7 bases, J lost 0 bases, and 5 bases stayed unmatched. The covered CDR3 bases are TGTGCCTTGACGGGACAGATGAACACTGAA. This gives the protein CALTGQMNTE. The full CDR3 sequence reads CALTGQMNTEAFF.

As concerns this clone: The read is 3 residues too short to cover the CDR3 end, so that end is filled in from the germline J gene. The chain is built from TRBV2 and TRBJ2-3; 7 bases agree with TRBD2. CDR1 is SNHLY and CDR2 is FYNNEI in the germline V gene. This CDR3 comprises 15 residues. Germline trimming cut 7 bases from V and 1 base from J; bases unmatched to any gene: 8. The CDR3 bases that were read are TGTGCCAGCACATGGGGGGGTACAGGCACAGATACG. This gives the protein CASTWGGTGTDT. In full, the CDR3 reads CASTWGGTGTDTQYF.

In regard to this clone: The CDR3 end is not reached by the read, which stops 3 residues before it; the germline J gene fills it in. This chain links TRBV2 with TRBJ2-5, with a weak D call TRBD1 (6 bases). Per the germline V gene, CDR1 is SNHLY and CDR2 is FYNNEI. The CDR3 covers 13 residues. Trimming shortened V by 2 bases and J by 5 bases, and 9 bases separated the two germline ends. CDR3 in amino acids: CASSEYRVETQYF. The CDR3 bases that were read are TGTGCCAGCAGTGAATACAGGGTTGAGACC.

This clone was seen many times. The junction differs from germline at one of its ends, possibly a read error. The read terminates 3 residues before the CDR3 end, so the remaining end is supplied by the germline J gene. The rearrangement links TRBV7-7 to TRBJ2-2; D gene ambiguous. Germline V gives CDR1 SSHAT, CDR2 FNYEAQ (reference sequence). The CDR3 length is 16 residues. CDR3 bases read: TGTGCTAGCAGCCACGAGTCGTGGTACTACACCGGGGAG. Residues: CASSHESWYYTGE. The entire CDR3 reads CASSHESWYYTGELFF.

This clone occurred many times. Coverage ceases 3 residues before the CDR3 finishes, and the germline J gene fills in the end. The chain is built from TRBV29-1 and TRBJ1-4; D not certain. The CDR3 loop spans 13 amino acids. Germline loops: CDR1 SQVTM, CDR2 ANQGSEA. V was pared by 1 base and J by 8 bases, with 11 bases between. The sequenced part of the CDR3 DNA is TGCAGCGTTGAAGGCGCGGAAGAAGAAAAA. The encoded protein is CSVEGAEEEK. The entire CDR3 sequence reads CSVEGAEEEKLFF.

This clone was observed many times. From the germline J gene comes the end of the CDR3, since the read stops 3 residues before it. V and J are TRBV5-6 and TRBJ2-5, with D maybe TRBD2 (6 bases). Per germline, CDR1 SGHDT and CDR2 YYEEEE. CDR3 length equals 15 residues. The V and J ends lost 0 bases and 2 bases respectively, with 11 bases between them. The CDR3 loop is CASSLDVGGQETQYF. The covered CDR3 bases are TGTGCCAGCAGCTTGGACGTGGGGGGTCAAGAGACC.

This clone was detected many times. The sequenced fragment ends 3 residues before the CDR3 boundary, so the rest is inferred from the germline J gene. The chain couples TRBV19 to TRBJ2-3; 8 bases align to TRBD1. There are 16 residues in the CDR3. CDR1 and CDR2 (germline): LNHDA, SQIVND (reference sequence). Trimming removed 3 bases from V and 0 bases from J; junction bases left unmatched: 5. CDR3 DNA, as far as it was read: TGTGCCAGTAGTATCTTACACAGGGGGAGCACAGATACG. Amino acids: CASSILHRGSTDT. The full CDR3 is CASSILHRGSTDTQYF.

This clone was seen more than once but under ten times. The missing CDR3 end, 3 residues past where the read stops, is filled in from the germline J gene. The chain recombines TRBV2 with TRBJ1-5; maybe TRBD1 (5 bases). Germline V gene data show CDR1 as SNHLY and CDR2 as FYNNEI. CDR3 length: 15 amino acids. The ends were cut back, 5 bases at V and 2 bases at J, with 13 bases in the middle. CDR3 DNA (partial): TGTGCCAGCAGTTTCCAGGGTACGGGCAATCAGCCC. This encodes CASSFQGTGNQP. The entire CDR3 reads CASSFQGTGNQPQHF.

This clone was recorded at least ten times. From the germline J gene comes the end of the CDR3, since the read stops 3 residues before it. The chain recombines TRBV20-1 with TRBJ1-3; D is perhaps TRBD1 (6 bases). V was shortened by 5 bases and J by 8 bases, with 16 bases between the two germline ends. The germline CDR1 and CDR2 sequences are DFQATT and SNEGSKA (reference sequence). CDR3 length: 13 residues. CDR3 sequence: CSALDRLRDTIYF. The sequenced CDR3 bases are TGCAGTGCTCTCGACAGGCTCAGAGACACC.

In regard to this clone: The CDR3 is cut off 3 residues early in the read; its end comes from the germline J gene. This rearrangement joins TRBV7-9 to TRBJ2-5, with D perhaps matching TRBD2 (7 bases). This CDR3 has 13 amino acids. Germline V gives CDR1 SEHNR, CDR2 FQNEAQ (reference sequence). The CDR3 sequence: CSVRGGVQETQYF. The sequenced part of the CDR3 DNA is TGTTCCGTTAGGGGGGGGGTACAAGAGACC.

This clone was seen at least ten times. Read data end 3 residues before the CDR3 end; the end is taken from the germline J gene. This chain links TRBV19 with TRBJ1-1; no clear D. This CDR3 is built from 14 residues. CDR1 and CDR2 from the germline V gene are LNHDA and SQIVND (reference sequence). Trimming left V 3 bases short and J 2 bases short, with 10 bases between. CDR3 residues: CASSIRSQNTEAFF. Partial CDR3 DNA: TGTGCCAGTAGTATCCGGTCCCAAAACACTGAA.

This clone was observed many times. The CDR3 end lies 3 residues beyond the end of the read and is filled in from the germline J gene. This sequence joins TRBV13 and TRBJ1-2; D uncertain. Germline V CDR1 and CDR2: PRHDT, FYEKMQ (reference sequence). CDR3 length: 12 residues. CDR3: CASSPRGDGYTF. The covered CDR3 bases are TGTGCCAGCAGCCCCCGCGGCGACGGC.

This clone was found many times. The CDR3 loop reads CSARDPARRDQPQHF. CDR3 DNA, as far as it was read: TGCAGTGCTAGAGATCCGGCCAGGCGGGATCAGCCC. The chain combines TRBV20-1 with TRBJ1-5; D uncertain. The missing CDR3 end, 3 residues past where the read stops, is filled in from the germline J gene. The CDR3 runs 15 residues. The germline V gene encodes CDR1 DFQATT and CDR2 SNEGSKA (reference sequence). The V and J ends lost 0 bases and 5 bases respectively, with 14 bases between them.

This clone was observed at least ten times. The read falls 3 residues short of the CDR3 end, and the missing part is taken from the germline J gene. The chain has TRBV5-1 and TRBJ2-7, with D possibly TRBD1 on 6 matching bases. V lost 4 bases, J lost 2 bases, and 19 bases lay in between. The CDR3 covers 16 residues. CDR1 and CDR2 (germline): SGHRS, YFSETQ. Partial CDR3 DNA: TGCGCCAGCAGCCCTTCCTTGGCAGGGACACCCTACGAG. It codes for CASSPSLAGTPYE. The CDR3 in its entirety is CASSPSLAGTPYEQYF.

This clone came up many times. The read is 3 residues too short to cover the CDR3 end, so that end is filled in from the germline J gene. The J gene is TRBJ2-3, the V gene TRBV20-1; a possible D gene is TRBD2 (5 bases). CDR3 length equals 16 residues. With 0 bases removed from V and 4 bases from J, the gap between germline ends came to 17 bases. Germline V gene sequence: CDR1 DFQATT, CDR2 SNEGSKA (reference sequence). CDR3 DNA, as far as it was read: TGCAGTGCTAGAGATCGTGGTAGCGCCGCCCCAGATACG. Translated, it gives CSARDRGSAAPDT. The full-length CDR3 reads as CSARDRGSAAPDTQYF.

Ten or more counts support this clone. The read falls 3 residues short of the CDR3 end, and the missing part is taken from the germline J gene. The V and J genes are TRBV5-1 and TRBJ2-3, with 8 bases that match TRBD2. CDR1 is SGHRS, CDR2 YFSETQ, per germline. After removal of 6 bases from V and 0 bases from J, the junction contained 3 bases not matched to a gene. This CDR3 region has 14 residues. The CDR3 here is CASTRGGSTDTQYF. Incomplete CDR3 DNA: TGCGCCAGCACCCGGGGGGGAAGCACAGATACG.

This clone was seen a few times. The CDR3 end falls 3 residues outside the read, so it is completed with the germline J gene. J is TRBJ1-6 and V is TRBV20-1, with TRBD1 identical over 7 bases. Trimming took 0 bases from V and 9 from J; bases not matched to a gene: 5. From germline, CDR1 is DFQATT and CDR2 SNEGSKA (reference sequence). The CDR3 is 14 residues long. CDR3 bases read: TGCAGTGCTAGAGACCGGACAGGCTTTTCACCC. This gives the protein CSARDRTGFSP. The CDR3 in full is CSARDRTGFSPLHF.

With respect to this clone: The read comes to an end 3 residues before the CDR3 does, leaving the germline J gene to fill in the end. This sequence joins TRBV18 and TRBJ2-5; 11 positions match TRBD2. This CDR3 spans 16 amino acids. Germline V gene lookup returns CDR1 KGHSH and CDR2 LQKENI. V trimming: 3 bases; J trimming: 7 bases; junction bases outside the gene matches: 10. CDR3 DNA, as far as it was read: TGTGCCAGCTCACCCCAGTCACTAGCGGGGGTCGGGACC. Translation gives CASSPQSLAGVGT. The whole CDR3 is CASSPQSLAGVGTQYF.

This clone was seen many times. CDR3 residues: CASSLEGTGGQPQHF. The covered CDR3 bases are TGTGCCAGCAGCTTAGAGGGGACAGGCGGTCAGCCC. The chain has TRBV7-9 and TRBJ1-5; TRBD1 matches at 8 bases. The read comes to an end 3 residues before the CDR3 does, leaving the germline J gene to fill in the end. Germline V gene sequence: CDR1 SEHNR, CDR2 FQNEAQ (reference sequence). V dropped 1 base and J dropped 6; count of bases not matched to a gene: 5. The CDR3 runs 15 residues.

There are many counts of this clone. The sequence runs out 3 residues before the end of the CDR3; the remainder is reconstructed from the germline J gene. The V and J genes are TRBV4-1 and TRBJ2-2; TRBD1 matches at 8 bases. CDR3 length: 17 amino acids. Trimming took 2 bases from V and 7 from J; bases not matched to a gene: 12. CDR1 MGHRA and CDR2 YSYEKL come from the germline V gene. CDR3 DNA (partial): TGCGCCAGCAGCCAATTATGGGGTTCAGGGGGCCACGGGGAG. Translation: CASSQLWGSGGHGE. The whole CDR3 is CASSQLWGSGGHGELFF.

This clone was recorded many times. The observed sequence ends 3 residues before the CDR3 terminus, with the missing tail filled in from the germline J gene. This chain joins TRBV6-1 and TRBJ2-2; maybe TRBD1 (5 bases). The ends were cut back, 2 bases at V and 9 bases at J, with 16 bases in the middle. The CDR3 runs to 15 residues. Per the germline V gene, CDR1 is MNHNS and CDR2 is SASEGT. CDR3: CASSERAGWARELFF. The covered CDR3 bases are TGTGCCAGCAGTGAAAGGGCAGGGTGGGCCCGGGAG.

This clone was observed many times. With the read ending 3 residues before the CDR3 end, the germline J gene is used to fill in that end. The chain is built from TRBV6-2 or TRBV6-3 and TRBJ2-1; 11 bases map to TRBD2. The J segment lost 1 base and the V segment lost 6 bases, leaving 5 bases of the junction unmatched. The CDR3 length is 16 residues. Germline assignment: CDR1 MNHEY and CDR2 SVGEGT. CDR3 region: CASSLASGGSYNEQFF. Incomplete CDR3 DNA: TGTGCCAGCAGCTTGGCTAGCGGGGGGTCCTACAATGAG.

The sample holds many counts of this clone. The CDR3 end lies 3 residues beyond the end of the read and is filled in from the germline J gene. The rearrangement uses TRBV7-3 and TRBJ2-3; D gene uncertain. Germline values: CDR1 SGHTA, CDR2 FQGTGA. The V end lost 5 bases, the J end lost 1 base, and 7 bases lay between the germline ends. The CDR3 loop spans 13 amino acids. The DNA read from the CDR3 is TGTGCCAGCAGCCCACCGGGCACAGATACG. Protein product: CASSPPGTDT. The whole CDR3 is CASSPPGTDTQYF.

The sample holds many counts of this clone. Read data end 3 residues before the CDR3 end; the end is taken from the germline J gene. The chain has TRBV18 and TRBJ1-4, with 7 nucleotides matching TRBD1. Per the germline V gene, CDR1 is KGHSH and CDR2 is LQKENI. V lost 4 bases to trimming and J lost 8 bases; unmatched junction nucleotides: 13. This CDR3 comprises 16 residues. CDR3 loop: CASSLSPPGGEEKLFF. The CDR3 DNA, read in part, is TGTGCCAGCTCACTCTCCCCCCCAGGGGGAGAGGAAAAA.